Listed below are T cell receptor beta chains from one sample, sequenced in a study of CD8 T cells in Susac syndrome. TCRdb analysed the immunoSEQ multiplex PCR reads with MiXCR anew, one entry per CDR3 protein. The sample has 150,000 to 200,000 distinct CDR3 sequences, about 95% seen once; the top ten hold approximately 0.099%. The sample comprised CD4+ T cells from PBMCs. The receptors were sampled from a human donor with Susac syndrome. CDR3s include the opening cysteine and the closing phenylalanine or tryptophan. The D gene is left open where the match is weak. Clone size is not always given. Where it is, it says once, few, many or a class for expanded clones.

once,TRBV20-1,TRBJ2-7,-,13,CSARVTGTYEQYF,TGCAGTGCTAGAGTTACAGGGACTTACGAGCAGTACTTC
-,TRBV7-7,TRBJ2-7,TRBD1,13,CASSAARTGEQYF,TGTGCTAGCAGCGCAGCCCGGACAGGCGAGCAGTACTTC
once,TRBV4-3,TRBJ2-3,-,17,CASSPGDRDPAFYTQYF,TGCGCCAGCAGCCCAGGGGACCGGGACCCAGCATTCTATACGCAGTATTTT
-,TRBV20-1,TRBJ2-5,-,15,CSALGGGGPQETQYF,TGCAGTGCTCTTGGGGGGGGCGGCCCTCAAGAGACCCAGTACTTC
-,TRBV3-1,TRBJ1-1,-,14,CASSHGGVSGEAFF,TGTGCCAGCAGCCATGGTGGGGTCTCGGGTGAAGCTTTCTTT
-,TRBV5-1,TRBJ2-1,-,15,CASGERADSYNEQFF,TGCGCCAGCGGCGAACGGGCAGACAGCTACAATGAGCAGTTCTTC
-,TRBV9,TRBJ2-7,TRBD1,15,CASSVVGQGAHEQYF,TGTGCCAGCAGCGTAGTAGGGCAGGGGGCACACGAGCAGTACTTC
-,TRBV20-1,TRBJ1-1,-,15,CSARDLGGGQGEAFF,TGCAGTGCTAGAGATCTCGGTGGGGGGCAGGGTGAAGCTTTCTTT
-,TRBV5-1,TRBJ2-2,-,14,CASSLDENTGELFF,TGCGCCAGCAGCTTGGATGAGAACACCGGGGAGCTGTTTTTT
-,TRBV5-4,TRBJ2-7,-,14,CASSLDGTSREQYF,TGTGCCAGCAGCTTGGACGGGACGTCCCGTGAGCAGTACTTC
-,TRBV25-1,TRBJ2-5,TRBD2,15,CASSGLLAGVETQYF,TGTGCCAGCAGTGGCCTACTAGCGGGAGTAGAGACCCAGTACTTC
-,TRBV29-1,TRBJ2-3,TRBD2,15,CSVELLAANTDTQYF,TGCAGCGTTGAGTTACTAGCGGCAAACACAGATACGCAGTATTTT
-,TRBV3-1,TRBJ2-1,-,12,CASSQTRIEQFF,TGTGCCAGCAGCCAGACTAGAATTGAGCAGTTCTTC
-,TRBV5-1,TRBJ2-1,TRBD1,16,CASSLVRDRAGAEQFF,TGCGCCAGCAGCTTGGTCCGGGACAGGGCAGGTGCTGAGCAGTTCTTC
-,TRBV18,TRBJ1-1,-,16,CASSPRRGREDTEAFF,TGTGCCAGCTCACCACGTCGTGGTAGGGAGGACACTGAAGCTTTCTTT
once,TRBV4-3,TRBJ2-1,TRBD2,16,CASSQGGGSSYNEQFF,TGCGCCAGCAGCCAAGGGGGGGGTAGCTCCTACAATGAGCAGTTCTTC